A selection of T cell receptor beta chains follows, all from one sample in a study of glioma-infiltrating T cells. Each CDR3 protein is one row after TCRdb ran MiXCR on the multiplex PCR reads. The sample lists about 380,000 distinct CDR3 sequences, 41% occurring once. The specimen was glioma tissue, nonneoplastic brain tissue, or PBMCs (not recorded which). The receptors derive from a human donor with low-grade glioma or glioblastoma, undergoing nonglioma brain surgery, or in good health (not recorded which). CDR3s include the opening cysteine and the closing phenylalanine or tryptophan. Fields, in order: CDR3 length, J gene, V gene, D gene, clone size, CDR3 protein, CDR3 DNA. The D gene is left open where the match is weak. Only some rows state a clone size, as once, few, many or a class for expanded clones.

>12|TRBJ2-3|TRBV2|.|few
CASRQDTDTQYF
TGTGCCAGCAGACAGGACACAGATACGCAGTATTTT
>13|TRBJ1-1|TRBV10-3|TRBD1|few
CAIRQGLNTEAFF
TGTGCCATCAGACAGGGGTTGAACACTGAAGCTTTCTTT
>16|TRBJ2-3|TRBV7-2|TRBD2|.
CASSWVGGGRIDTQYF
TGTGCCAGCAGCTGGGTTGGAGGCGGGAGAATAGATACGCAGTATTTT
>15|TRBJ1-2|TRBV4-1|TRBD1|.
CASRLQGLANYGYTF
TGCGCCAGCAGGCTACAGGGGCTCGCTAACTATGGCTACACCTTC
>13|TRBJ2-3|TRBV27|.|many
CASSIGGADTQYF
TGTGCCAGCAGTATAGGGGGTGCAGATACGCAGTATTTT
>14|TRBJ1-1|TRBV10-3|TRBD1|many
CAISAGTEYTEAFF
TGTGCCATCAGTGCAGGGACAGAATACACTGAAGCTTTCTTT
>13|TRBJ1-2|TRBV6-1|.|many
CASSEAAGYGYTF
TGTGCCAGCAGTGAAGCGGCCGGCTATGGCTACACCTTC
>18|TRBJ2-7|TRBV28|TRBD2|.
CASSLGTSGRASSYEQYF
TGTGCCAGCAGCCTAGGGACTAGCGGGAGGGCCTCATCCTACGAGCAGTACTTC
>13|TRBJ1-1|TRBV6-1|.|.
CGSRWGRSTEAFF
TGTGGCAGCCGGTGGGGGCGATCCACTGAAGCTTTCTTT
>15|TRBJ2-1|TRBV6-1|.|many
CASTSRAAAYNEQFF
TGTGCCAGCACCTCTCGAGCGGCCGCTTACAATGAGCAGTTCTTC
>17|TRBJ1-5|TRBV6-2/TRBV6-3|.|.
CASSYSGTQIFNQPQHF
TGTGCCAGCAGTTACTCCGGGACACAAATATTCAATCAGCCCCAGCATTTT
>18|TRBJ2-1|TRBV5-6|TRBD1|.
CASSPPGTGPSSYNEQFF
TGTGCCAGCAGCCCGCCCGGGACAGGGCCCAGCTCCTACAATGAGCAGTTCTTC
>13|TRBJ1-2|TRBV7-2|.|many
CASSLAQGASYTF
TGTGCCAGCAGCTTAGCGCAGGGTGCAAGCTACACCTTC
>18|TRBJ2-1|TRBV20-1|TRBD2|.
CSARDQKVASGRGYEQFF
TGCAGTGCTAGAGATCAAAAAGTCGCTAGCGGGAGAGGCTATGAGCAGTTCTTC
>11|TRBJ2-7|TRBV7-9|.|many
CASSKNYEQYF
TGTGCCAGCAGCAAGAACTACGAGCAGTACTTC
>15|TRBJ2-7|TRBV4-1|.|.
CASSQDLSQTYEQYF
TGCGCCAGCAGCCAAGATTTATCTCAAACCTACGAGCAGTACTTC
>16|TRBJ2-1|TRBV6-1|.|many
CASSEAYRYGVDEQFF
TGTGCCAGCAGTGAAGCCTACAGGTATGGGGTGGATGAGCAGTTCTTC
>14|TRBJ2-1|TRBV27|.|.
CASSSDGAYNEQFF
TGTGCCAGCAGTTCAGACGGGGCTTACAATGAGCAGTTCTTC
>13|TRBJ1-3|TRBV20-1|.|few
CSVFQGAGNTIYF
TGCAGTGTCTTCCAGGGCGCTGGAAACACCATATATTTT
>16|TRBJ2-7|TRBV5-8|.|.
CASSLQTGTQDYEQYF
TGTGCCAGCAGCTTGCAGACGGGGACTCAGGACTACGAGCAGTACTTC
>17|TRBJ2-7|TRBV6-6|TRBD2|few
CASRRLAGGGNSYEQYF
TGTGCCAGCAGGAGGTTAGCGGGAGGAGGGAACTCCTACGAGCAGTACTTC
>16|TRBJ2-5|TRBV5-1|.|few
CASSLGDGQTKETQYF
TGCGCCAGCAGCTTGGGGGATGGTCAAACAAAAGAGACCCAGTACTTC
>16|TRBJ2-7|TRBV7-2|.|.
CASNGQGRDRVYEQYF
TGTGCCAGCAACGGTCAGGGGCGGGACAGAGTCTACGAGCAGTACTTC
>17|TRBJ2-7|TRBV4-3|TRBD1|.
CASSQVGTGVGVREQYF
TGCGCCAGCAGCCAAGTCGGGACAGGGGTTGGTGTCAGAGAGCAGTACTTC
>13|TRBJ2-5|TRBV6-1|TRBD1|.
CASRRQGAETQYF
TGTGCCAGCAGACGACAGGGGGCAGAGACCCAGTACTTC
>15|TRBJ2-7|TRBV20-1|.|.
CSARDYGSSYNEQYF
TGCAGTGCTAGAGATTACGGGAGCTCCTACAATGAGCAGTACTTC
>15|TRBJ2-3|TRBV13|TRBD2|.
CASSFGWAGGDTQYF
TGTGCCAGCAGCTTCGGCTGGGCGGGAGGAGATACGCAGTATTTT
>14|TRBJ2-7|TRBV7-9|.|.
CASSLGGSLYEQYF
TGTGCCAGCAGCTTAGGGGGCAGTCTCTACGAGCAGTACTTC
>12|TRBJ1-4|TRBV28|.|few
CASSEGREKLFF
TGTGCCAGCAGTGAAGGGAGGGAAAAACTGTTTTTT
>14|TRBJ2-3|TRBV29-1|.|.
CSVQSSPGTDTQYF
TGCAGCGTCCAGTCCTCTCCAGGCACAGATACGCAGTATTTT
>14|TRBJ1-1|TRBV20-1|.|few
CSVTPGPWNTEAFF
TGCAGTGTTACCCCCGGGCCATGGAACACTGAAGCTTTCTTT
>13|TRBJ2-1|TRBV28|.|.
CASSPPRYNEQFF
TGTGCCAGCAGTCCCCCCAGGTACAATGAGCAGTTCTTC
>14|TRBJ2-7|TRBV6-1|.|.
CAISDGGGSGEQYF
TGTGCCATCAGTGATGGAGGGGGCAGTGGCGAGCAGTACTTC
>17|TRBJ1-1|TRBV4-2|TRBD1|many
CASSPRTGRDSGTEAFF
TGTGCCAGCAGCCCTCGGACAGGGAGGGATTCGGGCACTGAAGCTTTCTTT
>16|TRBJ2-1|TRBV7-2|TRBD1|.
CASSLDRGDRGNEQFF
TGTGCCAGCAGCTTAGATCGTGGGGACAGGGGTAATGAGCAGTTCTTC
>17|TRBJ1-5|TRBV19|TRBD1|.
CASSIPPDREGNQPQHF
TGTGCCAGTAGTATACCCCCGGACAGGGAAGGTAATCAGCCCCAGCATTTT
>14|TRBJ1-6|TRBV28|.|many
CASSPGSNNSPLHF
TGTGCCAGCAGCCCGGGAAGCAATAATTCACCCCTCCACTTT
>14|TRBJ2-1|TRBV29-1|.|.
CSHSPGHHYNEQFF
TGCAGTCATTCACCGGGACACCATTACAATGAGCAGTTCTTC